Reported below is one TCR beta chain. A clone one base away is much larger, so this may be a read error. These data originate in a study of CD8+CD57+ T cells in acquired aplastic anemia. Flow cytometry had shown expanded CD8+CD57+ cells in the patients chosen for sequencing. Genomic DNA served as template for TCR beta VDJ and CDR3 profiling. TCRdb independently ran MiXCR on the reads; one entry per CDR3 protein. The data contain 450,000 to 550,000 distinct CDR3 sequences, roughly 34% of them singletons. The origin of this receptor is a human donor with aplastic anemia. The sequenced sample was sorted CD4+, CD8+, or CD8+CD57+ T cells (not recorded which) from PBMCs.

CDR3 bases: TGCAGTGCTAGGGTCTCACAGGGGGGGAATAATTCACCCCTCCGCTTT. It yields the protein CSARVSQGGNNSPLRF. The chain uses TRBV20-1 and TRBJ1-6; 8 nucleotides agree with TRBD1. Germline loops: CDR1 DFQATT, CDR2 SNEGSKA (reference sequence). This CDR3 has 16 amino acids.